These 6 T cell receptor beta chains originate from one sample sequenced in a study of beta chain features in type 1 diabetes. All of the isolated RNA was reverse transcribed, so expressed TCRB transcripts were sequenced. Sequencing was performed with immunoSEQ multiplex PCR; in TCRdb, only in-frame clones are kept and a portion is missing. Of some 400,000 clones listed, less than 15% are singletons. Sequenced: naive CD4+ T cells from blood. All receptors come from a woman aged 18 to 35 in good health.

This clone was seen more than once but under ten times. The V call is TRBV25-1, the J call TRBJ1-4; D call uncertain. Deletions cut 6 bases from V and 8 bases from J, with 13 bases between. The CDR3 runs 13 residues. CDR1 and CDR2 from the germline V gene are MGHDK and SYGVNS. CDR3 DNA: TGTGCCAGCAGGGCGGGCATATGGGAAAAACTGTTTTTT. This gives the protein CASRAGIWEKLFF.

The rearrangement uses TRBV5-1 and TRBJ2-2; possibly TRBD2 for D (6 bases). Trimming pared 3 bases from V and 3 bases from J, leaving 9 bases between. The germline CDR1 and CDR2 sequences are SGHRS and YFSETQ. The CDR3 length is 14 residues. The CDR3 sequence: CASSSSVYTGELFF. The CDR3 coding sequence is TGCGCCAGCAGCTCTAGCGTGTACACCGGGGAGCTGTTTTTT.

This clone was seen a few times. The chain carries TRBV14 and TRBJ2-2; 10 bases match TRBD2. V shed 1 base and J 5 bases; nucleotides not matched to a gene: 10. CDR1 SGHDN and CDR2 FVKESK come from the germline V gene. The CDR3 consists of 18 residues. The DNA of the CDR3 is TGTGCCAGCAGCCAAGTTCTAGCGGGAGCTCCTCGGACCGGGGAGCTGTTTTTT. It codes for CASSQVLAGAPRTGELFF. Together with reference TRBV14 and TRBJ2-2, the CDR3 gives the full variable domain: EAGVTQFPSHSVIEKGQTVTLRCDPISGHDNLYWYRRVMGKEIKFLLHFVKESKQDESGMPNNRFLAERTGGTYSTLKVQPAELEDSGVYFCASSQVLAGAPRTGELFFGEGSRLTVL.

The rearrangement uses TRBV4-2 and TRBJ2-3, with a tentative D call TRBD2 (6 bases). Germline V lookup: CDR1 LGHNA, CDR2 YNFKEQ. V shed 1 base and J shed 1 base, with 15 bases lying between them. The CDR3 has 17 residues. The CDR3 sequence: CASSQGGVPSGTDTQYF. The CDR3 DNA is TGTGCCAGCAGCCAAGGGGGCGTGCCTAGCGGCACAGATACGCAGTATTTT.

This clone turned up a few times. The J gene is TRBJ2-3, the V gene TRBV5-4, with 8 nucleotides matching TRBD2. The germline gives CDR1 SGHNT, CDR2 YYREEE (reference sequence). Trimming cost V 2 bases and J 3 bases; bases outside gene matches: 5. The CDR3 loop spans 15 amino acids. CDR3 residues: CASSFKAGVTDTQYF. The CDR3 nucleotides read TGTGCCAGCAGCTTCAAAGCGGGAGTGACAGATACGCAGTATTTT.

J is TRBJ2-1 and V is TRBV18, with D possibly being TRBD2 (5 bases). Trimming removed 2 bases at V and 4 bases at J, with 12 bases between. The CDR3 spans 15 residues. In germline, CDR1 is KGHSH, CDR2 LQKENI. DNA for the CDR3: TGTGCCAGCTCACCAGATGGAGGACCTTACAATGAGCAGTTCTTC. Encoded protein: CASSPDGGPYNEQFF.